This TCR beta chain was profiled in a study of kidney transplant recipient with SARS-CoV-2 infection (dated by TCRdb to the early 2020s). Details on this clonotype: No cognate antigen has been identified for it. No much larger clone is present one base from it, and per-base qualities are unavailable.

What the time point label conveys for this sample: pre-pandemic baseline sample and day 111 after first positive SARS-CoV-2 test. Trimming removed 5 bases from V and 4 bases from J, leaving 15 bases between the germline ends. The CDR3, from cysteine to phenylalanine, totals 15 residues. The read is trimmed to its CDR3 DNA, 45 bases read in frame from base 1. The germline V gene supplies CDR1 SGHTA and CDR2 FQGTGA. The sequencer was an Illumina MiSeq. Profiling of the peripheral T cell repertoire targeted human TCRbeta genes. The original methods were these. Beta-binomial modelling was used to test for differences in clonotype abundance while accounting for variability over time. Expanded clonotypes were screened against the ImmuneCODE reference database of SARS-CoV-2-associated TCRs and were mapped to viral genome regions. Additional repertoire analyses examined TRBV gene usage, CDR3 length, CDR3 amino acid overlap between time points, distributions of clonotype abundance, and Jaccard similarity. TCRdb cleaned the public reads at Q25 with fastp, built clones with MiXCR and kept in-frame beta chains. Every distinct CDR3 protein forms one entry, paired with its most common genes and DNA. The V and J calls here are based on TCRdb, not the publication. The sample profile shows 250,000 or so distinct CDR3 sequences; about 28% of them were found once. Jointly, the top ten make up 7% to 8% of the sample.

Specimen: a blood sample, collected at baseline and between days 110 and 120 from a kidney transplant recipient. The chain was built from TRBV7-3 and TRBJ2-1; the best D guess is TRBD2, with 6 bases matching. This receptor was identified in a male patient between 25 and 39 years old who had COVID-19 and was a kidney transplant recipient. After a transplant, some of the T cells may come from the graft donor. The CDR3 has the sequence CASSIGTARYNEQFF. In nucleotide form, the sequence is TGTGCCAGCAGCATCGGGACTGCCCGGTACAATGAGCAGTTCTTC.